Listed below are T cell receptor beta chains from one sample, sequenced in a study of shared clonotypes between healthy human individuals. Method: immunoSEQ multiplex PCR; TCRdb's copy keeps in-frame clones and lacks some. The repertoire holds nearly 1 million clones, with around three quarters as singletons. Sequenced sample: memory CD4+ T cells sorted from blood. These receptors were taken from a man aged 18 to 35 in good health. Each CDR3 is given with its conserved first and last residue. The order of the fields is V gene, clone size, D gene, J gene, CDR3 DNA, CDR3 protein. The D gene is left open where the match is weak. Only some rows state a clone size, as once, few, many or a class for expanded clones.

V: TRBV11-2
size: -
D: -
J: TRBJ1-4
DNA: TGTGCCAGCTCCAGCAGCTTAGATATTTTTGAAAAACTGTTTTTT
CDR3: CASSSSLDIFEKLFF

V: TRBV2
size: -
D: -
J: TRBJ1-3
DNA: TGTGCCAGCATCGAGCCAGCCTCTGGAAACACCATATATTTT
CDR3: CASIEPASGNTIYF

V: TRBV15
size: -
D: TRBD1
J: TRBJ1-1
DNA: TGTGCCACCAGCAGAGATGGGGGACAGGGTGGGACTGAAGCTTTCTTT
CDR3: CATSRDGGQGGTEAFF

V: TRBV21-1
size: -
D: -
J: TRBJ2-7
DNA: TGTGCCAGCAGCACCTCGGACAGGGTCCCCTACGAGCAGTACTTC
CDR3: CASSTSDRVPYEQYF

V: TRBV20-1
size: -
D: -
J: TRBJ1-6
DNA: TGCACGACGGATTTCGGGCCACCCCTCCACTTT
CDR3: CTTDFGPPLHF

V: TRBV30
size: -
D: -
J: TRBJ2-5
DNA: TGTGCCTGGAGTGTACCGGCAGGGAGCGAGACCCAGTACTTC
CDR3: CAWSVPAGSETQYF

V: TRBV5-1
size: -
D: TRBD1
J: TRBJ1-1
DNA: TGCGCCAGCAGCTTTAACTACAGGGGTAACACTGAAGCTTTCTTT
CDR3: CASSFNYRGNTEAFF

V: TRBV6-5
size: few
D: TRBD1
J: TRBJ1-6
DNA: TGTGCCAGCAGTTCGGGACAGGGGAATTCACCCCTCCACTTT
CDR3: CASSSGQGNSPLHF

V: TRBV10-2
size: -
D: TRBD1
J: TRBJ2-5
DNA: TGCGCCAGCAGTGTGCAGGGGGCTTCACAGGAGACCCAGTACTTC
CDR3: CASSVQGASQETQYF

V: TRBV5-4
size: -
D: -
J: TRBJ2-3
DNA: TGTGCCAGCAGCTTGGGCAGTGGGGCAGGGTCGACAGATACGCAGTATTTT
CDR3: CASSLGSGAGSTDTQYF

V: TRBV6-5
size: -
D: -
J: TRBJ2-5
DNA: TGTGCCAGCAGCACCGGGTGGGAGACCCAGTACTTC
CDR3: CASSTGWETQYF

V: TRBV12-5
size: -
D: -
J: TRBJ1-6
DNA: TGTGCTAGTGGTTTGGGCGGACTTTCTACTTCACCCCTCCACTTT
CDR3: CASGLGGLSTSPLHF

V: TRBV11-2
size: -
D: TRBD2
J: TRBJ2-3
DNA: TGTGCCAGCGGGCCGGTGAGACTAGCAACAGATACGCAGTATTTT
CDR3: CASGPVRLATDTQYF

V: TRBV6-6
size: -
D: -
J: TRBJ2-3
DNA: TGTGCCAGCGCGGTAGGACATGACACAGATACGCAGTATTTT
CDR3: CASAVGHDTDTQYF

V: TRBV5-1
size: -
D: -
J: TRBJ1-1
DNA: TGCGCCAGCCGAGGACCGATGAACACTGAAGCTTTCTTT
CDR3: CASRGPMNTEAFF

V: TRBV2
size: -
D: -
J: TRBJ2-3
DNA: TGTGCCAGCAGCTTACGACAGACAGATACGCAGTATTTT
CDR3: CASSLRQTDTQYF

V: TRBV27
size: -
D: TRBD2
J: TRBJ2-5
DNA: TGTGCCAGCAGAAGGACTAGCGGTTCCCAAGAGACCCAGTACTTC
CDR3: CASRRTSGSQETQYF

V: TRBV6-4
size: -
D: -
J: TRBJ1-4
DNA: TGTGCCAGCAGTGACCCGGGACCCCGGCTGGGGAAACTGTTTTTT
CDR3: CASSDPGPRLGKLFF

V: TRBV30
size: -
D: -
J: TRBJ1-1
DNA: TGTGCCTGGAGTGACGGGGGGTCCGAAGCTTTCTTT
CDR3: CAWSDGGSEAFF

V: TRBV2
size: -
D: TRBD1
J: TRBJ1-6
DNA: TGTGCCAGCAGTGGATCGACAGGGGGGGGTTCACCCCTCCACTTT
CDR3: CASSGSTGGGSPLHF

V: TRBV25-1
size: -
D: -
J: TRBJ1-2
DNA: TGTGCCAGCAGTGAATCTTGGGGTTATGGCTACACCTTC
CDR3: CASSESWGYGYTF

V: TRBV7-2
size: -
D: -
J: TRBJ2-7
DNA: TGTGCCAGCAGCTTGGGGTGGAACAGTGCCTACGAGCAGTACTTC
CDR3: CASSLGWNSAYEQYF

V: TRBV11-2
size: -
D: -
J: TRBJ2-7
DNA: TGTGCCAGCAGCTCACAAACCCGGGGGAGCGAGCAGTACTTC
CDR3: CASSSQTRGSEQYF

V: TRBV18
size: once
D: -
J: TRBJ1-6
DNA: TGTGCCAGCTCACCATTGGCCGATTCACCCCTCCACTTT
CDR3: CASSPLADSPLHF

V: TRBV9
size: -
D: TRBD2
J: TRBJ2-2
DNA: TGTGCCAGCAGCGTCGGGACTAGCGGGAGTGCGGACACCGGGGAGCTGTTTTTT
CDR3: CASSVGTSGSADTGELFF

V: TRBV5-1
size: -
D: TRBD1
J: TRBJ2-2
DNA: TGCGCCAGCAGCCCCGACTCCGGGACAGGGTTTTCGGGGGAGCTGTTTTTT
CDR3: CASSPDSGTGFSGELFF

V: TRBV18
size: -
D: TRBD1
J: TRBJ1-4
DNA: TGTGCCAGCTCACCACCGGAAGGGGGCACATCTAATGAAAAACTGTTTTTT
CDR3: CASSPPEGGTSNEKLFF

V: TRBV9
size: -
D: TRBD1
J: TRBJ2-1
DNA: TGTGCCAGCAGCGCCGGACAGGGTGTCTACAATGAGCAGTTCTTC
CDR3: CASSAGQGVYNEQFF

V: TRBV18
size: -
D: TRBD1
J: TRBJ1-1
DNA: TGTGCCAGCTCACCCAGACAGGGGGCTTGGACTGAAGCTTTCTTT
CDR3: CASSPRQGAWTEAFF

V: TRBV6-6
size: -
D: -
J: TRBJ1-3
DNA: TGTGCCAGCACCTTAGCAATCTCTGGAAACACCATATATTTT
CDR3: CASTLAISGNTIYF

V: TRBV6-1
size: -
D: TRBD1
J: TRBJ1-2
DNA: TGTGCCAGCAGTGAAGGATCCGGGACAGGGGTAGCTAACTATGGCTACACCTTC
CDR3: CASSEGSGTGVANYGYTF

V: TRBV6-1
size: -
D: TRBD1
J: TRBJ1-5
DNA: TGTGCCAGCGTCCGGGACAGCAGCAATCAGCCCCAGCATTTT
CDR3: CASVRDSSNQPQHF

V: TRBV19
size: -
D: TRBD2
J: TRBJ2-3
DNA: TGTGCCAGTAAGGCTAGCGGAGGGGATACGCAGTATTTT
CDR3: CASKASGGDTQYF

V: TRBV18
size: once
D: -
J: TRBJ1-4
DNA: TGTGCCAGCTCACCAAACAATGAAAAACTGTTTTTT
CDR3: CASSPNNEKLFF

V: TRBV10-3
size: -
D: -
J: TRBJ1-6
DNA: TGTGCCATCAGTGAACGGGCGTCCTATAATTCACCCCTCCACTTT
CDR3: CAISERASYNSPLHF

V: TRBV6-5
size: -
D: TRBD1
J: TRBJ1-5
DNA: TGTGCCAGCAGCCGACAGGGGGGTCAGCCCCAGCATTTT
CDR3: CASSRQGGQPQHF

V: TRBV30
size: -
D: TRBD1
J: TRBJ1-2
DNA: TGTGCCTGGAGTTCCCCTGGACAGGGAAGAACCTATGGCTACACCTTC
CDR3: CAWSSPGQGRTYGYTF

V: TRBV5-8
size: -
D: -
J: TRBJ1-1
DNA: TGTGCCAGCAGCTTCCGGACAGCTGGGACTGAAGCTTTCTTT
CDR3: CASSFRTAGTEAFF